A selection of T cell receptor beta chains follows, all from one sample in a study of beta chain features in type 1 diabetes. Data came from immunoSEQ multiplex PCR; TCRdb stores just in-frame clones and leaves some out. The profile shows approximately 170,000 clones, about 7.9% of them singletons. The sample consisted of central memory CD4+ T cells from blood. These TCRs come from a man between 18 and 29 years old with type 1 diabetes. Both conserved end residues are part of each CDR3. The D gene is left open where the match is weak. Rows give clone size only sometimes, using once, few, many, or a class for an expanded clone.

d_call,v_call,clone_size,j_call,cdr3_aa,cdr3_nt
TRBD1,TRBV10-3,-,TRBJ2-5,CAISESRTGGSETQYF,TGTGCCATCAGTGAGTCCCGCACAGGGGGCTCCGAGACCCAGTACTTC
-,TRBV19,-,TRBJ2-3,CASSSPNRVGTDTQYF,TGTGCCAGTAGTAGCCCCAACAGGGTCGGTACAGATACGCAGTATTTT
-,TRBV11-2,few,TRBJ1-1,CASSLWGLEAFF,TGTGCCAGCAGCTTATGGGGGCTGGAAGCTTTCTTT
-,TRBV7-9,many,TRBJ1-4,CASSQRQYNEKLFF,TGTGCCAGCAGCCAGAGACAGTACAATGAAAAACTGTTTTTT
TRBD2,TRBV4-1,few,TRBJ2-3,CASSQRSSGGADTQYF,TGCGCCAGCAGCCAAAGGTCTAGCGGGGGGGCAGATACGCAGTATTTT
TRBD2,TRBV5-1,few,TRBJ2-1,CASSLAIKSGNNEQFF,TGCGCCAGCAGCTTGGCCATTAAAAGCGGGAACAATGAGCAGTTCTTC
-,TRBV2,-,TRBJ1-2,CASSPRPGTDYGYTF,TGTGCCAGCAGTCCCAGACCGGGAACGGACTATGGCTACACCTTC
-,TRBV7-9,-,TRBJ1-5,CASSLGRMAQPQHF,TGTGCCAGCAGCTTGGGGCGGATGGCTCAGCCCCAGCATTTT
TRBD1,TRBV7-6,-,TRBJ2-1,CASSLEGQGAQNEQFF,TGTGCCAGCAGCTTAGAGGGACAGGGGGCTCAAAATGAGCAGTTCTTC
-,TRBV2,few,TRBJ1-6,CASSVSGDGNSPLHF,TGTGCCAGCAGTGTCTCGGGGGACGGCAATTCACCCCTCCACTTT
-,TRBV7-8,-,TRBJ2-5,CASSTGPSPSGQETQYF,TGTGCCAGCAGCACTGGCCCCTCCCCGAGCGGACAAGAGACCCAGTACTTC
TRBD2,TRBV30,few,TRBJ2-7,CAWSNPPQAGPTYEQYF,TGTGCCTGGAGCAATCCCCCCCAAGCGGGGCCCACCTACGAGCAGTACTTC
-,TRBV28,-,TRBJ1-2,CASNRSGANYGYTF,TGTGCCAGCAACCGGTCCGGGGCTAACTATGGCTACACCTTC
TRBD1,TRBV7-9,few,TRBJ2-2,CASSLEGTGRTGELFF,TGTGCCAGCAGCTTAGAGGGGACAGGGAGAACCGGGGAGCTGTTTTTT
TRBD1,TRBV2,-,TRBJ1-2,CASSVPGQGAQVDGYTF,TGTGCCAGCAGTGTCCCGGGACAGGGGGCGCAGGTGGATGGCTACACCTTC
-,TRBV12-2,-,TRBJ1-6,CASRTNRRFSGGENSPLHF,TGTGCAAGTCGCACCAATCGGAGGTTCTCCGGAGGGGAGAATTCACCCCTCCACTTT
TRBD1,TRBV5-4,few,TRBJ2-2,CASSPDRVSTGELFF,TGTGCCAGCAGCCCAGACAGGGTATCCACCGGGGAGCTGTTTTTT
TRBD1,TRBV6-5,-,TRBJ1-2,CASSRSDRVHGYTF,TGTGCCAGCAGCCGATCCGACAGGGTCCATGGCTACACCTTC
TRBD2,TRBV5-1,-,TRBJ2-1,CASSLGQRGANEQFF,TGCGCCAGCAGCTTGGGCCAGCGGGGGGCCAATGAGCAGTTCTTC
TRBD1,TRBV28,few,TRBJ2-7,CASRGGQGDEQYF,TGTGCCAGCCGCGGAGGACAGGGCGACGAGCAGTACTTC
TRBD1,TRBV5-1,few,TRBJ2-2,CASRTGERRELFF,TGCGCCAGCAGGACAGGGGAAAGGAGAGAGCTGTTTTTT
-,TRBV7-6,few,TRBJ1-2,CASSLVPQGGYGYTF,TGTGCCAGCAGCTTAGTGCCCCAAGGAGGCTATGGCTACACCTTC
-,TRBV30,-,TRBJ2-3,CAWSVRGRSSTDTQYF,TGTGCCTGGAGTGTAAGGGGTCGGTCTAGCACAGATACGCAGTATTTT
-,TRBV2,few,TRBJ2-3,CASLQADTQYF,TGTGCCAGCCTCCAGGCAGATACGCAGTATTTT
-,TRBV5-1,many,TRBJ2-6,CASSMRAASSGANVLTF,TGCGCCAGCAGCATGAGGGCCGCGAGCTCTGGGGCCAACGTCCTGACTTTC
-,TRBV28,few,TRBJ2-7,CASSPQTGSGLEQYF,TGTGCCAGCAGTCCGCAAACAGGGTCGGGTTTAGAGCAGTACTTC
TRBD1,TRBV5-1,few,TRBJ2-1,CASSPEGTGVSYNEQFF,TGCGCCAGCAGCCCCGAAGGGACAGGGGTCTCCTACAATGAGCAGTTCTTC
TRBD1,TRBV23-1,few,TRBJ2-6,CASSQSPGQPPCGANVLTF,TGCGCCAGCAGTCAATCCCCGGGACAGCCTCCTTGTGGGGCCAACGTCCTGACTTTC
TRBD1,TRBV14,few,TRBJ2-1,CASSQVSGYWTGAYNEQFF,TGTGCCAGCAGCCAAGTATCGGGGTATTGGACAGGGGCCTACAATGAGCAGTTCTTC
TRBD2,TRBV4-1,-,TRBJ2-1,CASSQDEPGTKQFF,TGCGCCAGCAGCCAAGACGAACCCGGGACTAAGCAGTTCTTC
TRBD1,TRBV19,few,TRBJ1-5,CASTTGTGGYQPQHF,TGTGCCAGTACTACCGGGACAGGGGGCTATCAGCCCCAGCATTTT
TRBD2,TRBV6-6,-,TRBJ2-2,CASSSPGLAATGELFF,TGTGCCAGTTCTAGCCCGGGACTAGCGGCCACCGGGGAGCTGTTTTTT
TRBD2,TRBV10-3,few,TRBJ2-7,CAISDAIASGRYEQYF,TGTGCCATCAGTGACGCGATTGCTAGCGGGAGATACGAGCAGTACTTC
-,TRBV18,-,TRBJ1-2,CASSPRTEEYGYTF,TGTGCCAGCTCTCCCAGGACGGAGGAGTATGGCTACACCTTC
TRBD1,TRBV6-5,-,TRBJ1-1,CASSRTGTGGVAAFF,TGTGCCAGCAGTCGAACCGGGACAGGGGGCGTTGCGGCTTTCTTT
TRBD1,TRBV5-1,few,TRBJ2-2,CASSLTGETGELFF,TGCGCCAGCAGCTTGACAGGGGAGACCGGGGAGCTGTTTTTT
-,TRBV6-5,-,TRBJ2-7,CASRQYSGYEQYF,TGTGCCAGCCGGCAATACTCAGGCTACGAGCAGTACTTC
-,TRBV7-2,-,TRBJ2-3,CASSSGQSTDTQYF,TGTGCCAGCAGCTCCGGACAGAGCACAGATACGCAGTATTTT
TRBD2,TRBV18,few,TRBJ2-7,CASSPRTSGTTYEQYF,TGTGCCAGCTCACCCCGGACTAGCGGGACAACCTACGAGCAGTACTTC
-,TRBV19,-,TRBJ2-4,CASSILNWRRGQGIQYF,TGTGCCAGTAGTATCCTTAACTGGCGGAGAGGGCAAGGCATTCAGTACTTC
TRBD1,TRBV2,-,TRBJ2-7,CASSTDRGAYEQYF,TGTGCCAGCAGTACGGACAGGGGAGCCTACGAGCAGTACTTC